This TCR beta chain was sequenced in a study of cytomegalovirus exposure and HLA in healthy donors. Study-wide points: The productive fraction for most TCR beta V segments was about 90% or about 30% in an earlier analysis. Later, an analysis found that common viral pathogens appeared to be linked with several of the most significant clusters.

Researchers ran the PCR with 60 Vbeta and 13 Jbeta primers. Assay used: immunoSEQ multiplex PCR; TCRdb lists only in-frame clones, some missing. The repertoire holds under 150,000 clones, with over 65% as singletons. The CDR3 consists of 13 residues. CDR1 is MNHNS, CDR2 SASEGT, per germline. On this clone itself: Its matching antigen is unknown. One end of the junction does not line up with germline, which may come from a read error. The same CDR3 can be traced to other DNA sequences in this sample.

Nominally healthy donors provided the samples, though records likely missed some immune exposures. This clonotype was obtained from a male donor in good health and CMV-seronegative. The J gene is TRBJ2-5, the V gene TRBV6-1; 7 bases map to TRBD2. Sequencing was performed on PBMCs. The chain's CDR3 is CASTLAGQETQYF. The DNA for the CDR3 is TGCGCCAGCACCTTAGCGGGCCAAGAGACCCAGTACTTC.